What follows describes a single TCR beta chain. This sample is drawn from a study of blood T cell repertoires in COVID-19. For the study at large: Samples taken during acute and convalescent COVID-19 were collected in the United States, Italy and Spain. From T cells, B-cell-depleted T cells, or PBMCs came the material, which was cDNA or gDNA.

Participant age was roughly 18 to 95 years, and participants resided in fewer than 25 US areas. Generated by immunoSEQ multiplex PCR, the TCRdb table keeps only in-frame clones and is missing some. In the table there are under 250,000 clones, 80% to 85% of which are singletons. Germline V gives CDR1 SGHTA, CDR2 FQGNSA. This CDR3 region has 15 residues. J gave up 2 bases and V 3 bases, and 4 bases lay outside the gene matches. The sample comprised PBMCs or T cells enriched from blood (not recorded which). This TCR derives from a woman aged 45-65 years with acute COVID-19. The rearrangement joins TRBV7-2 to TRBJ2-3, with 8 bases fitting TRBD2. The CDR3 DNA reads TGTGCCAGCAGCTTTGTCGGGGGGGCCACAGATACGCAGTATTTT. It encodes CASSFVGGATDTQYF.